This TCR beta chain was sequenced in a study of identical twins (dated by TCRdb to the mid-2010s). A note on the overall study: The study deep-sequenced TCR alpha and beta repertoires from monozygotic twins, unrelated adults of various ages and cord blood to test whether fetal clonotypes persist. To rule out contamination, the twin experiments were replicated at different times with different library preparation protocols.

In the case of this clonotype: Its antigen remains undetermined. The sample holds no much larger clone one base away, and base qualities are not on file.

V loses 3 bases, J loses 1 base, and the germline ends lie 12 bases apart. CDR1 and CDR2 are read off the germline V gene as SGHAT and FQNNGV. There are 15 amino acids in the CDR3, from cysteine to phenylalanine inclusive. The retained sequence is limited to the CDR3, 45 bases, with the frame set at the first base. Every donor was a healthy Caucasian. Overall study results and their limits: In monozygotic twins, out-of-frame TCR alpha sharing was systematically underestimated by recombination models, although the models agreed with sharing between unrelated individuals. Abundant cord blood beta clonotypes had fewer insertions, young adult naive repertoires showed a similar but weaker trend, and memory repertoires showed no such trend. Out-of-frame TCR alpha sequences shared between twins showed an excess of low generation-probability sequences compared with coincidental sharing between unrelated individuals. Because the same donors could not be followed over many years, conclusions were based on cross-sectional statistical analysis. Invariant T cells such as MAIT and iNKT could partly confound zero-insertion analyses, although diverse VJ usage argued against such confounding for most clonotypes. Excess twin sharing in beta out-of-frame sequences was weaker because fewer shared sequences lowered the signal-to-noise ratio.

Library prep was done by 5' RACE. TCRdb records Illumina HiSeq 2000 as the sequencer. Template switching introduced a universal primer binding site; the final cDNA contained a unique molecular identifier, enabling accurate counting of TCR cDNA molecules. Specific primers in the conserved constant-segment region were used to synthesize first-strand cDNA for TCR alpha and beta chains. To control for contamination, every cDNA library carried two barcodes: a SMART-Mk sample barcode plus Illumina barcodes. Two successive PCR steps introduced TruSeq adapter sequences along with Illumina sample barcodes. Sequencing of the TCR alpha and beta cDNA libraries was done on the Illumina HiSeq platform using custom primers. Processing in the source paper ran as follows. Raw reads were processed with MiGEC to extract unique molecular identifiers, and MiXCR was used to determine CDR3 positions. For each individual, recombination models were inferred using an EM algorithm with the repgenHMM and IGoR tools. The analysis of shared clonotypes was done with the tcR package in R, with sharing normalized by the product of cloneset sizes. To study raw recombination free of thymic and clonal selection effects, out-of-frame nonproductive sequences were analyzed. TCRdb cleaned the public reads at Q25 with fastp, built clones with MiXCR and kept in-frame beta chains. A single entry per CDR3 protein holds the most common genes and DNA from its merged rows. It is TCRdb's table, rather than the study itself, that gives the V and J calls and clone size. The sample table lists 1.5 million to 2 million distinct CDR3 sequences, more than 30% of them with a count of one. Jointly, the top ten make up over 0.25% of the sample.

The material sequenced was cord blood. The sequence joins TRBV11-2 to TRBJ1-1; the D gene is perhaps TRBD1, from 5 matching bases. This clonotype originated in a newborn girl in good health. The CDR3 protein: CASSFASGQNTEAFF. Read as DNA, the sequence is TGTGCCAGCAGCTTCGCCTCAGGACAGAACACTGAAGCTTTCTTT.